Detailed here is one TCR beta chain. Its antigen is unknown. Investigators amplified TCR beta CDR3 regions from RNA transcripts. Second-round multiplex PCR came after a first-round RT-PCR that employed HTBI primers. TCRdb analysed the multiplex PCR reads with MiXCR anew, one entry per CDR3 protein. The sample includes about 700,000 distinct CDR3 sequences, over 40% of them seen just once. The CDR3 extends over 16 amino acids. Germline-derived CDR1 and CDR2 are SNHLY and FYNNEI. With V trimmed by 8 bases and J by 3 bases, 12 bases remained unmatched. The sample originates from a study of Graves' ophthalmopathy and Graves' hyperthyroidism. The study, taken as a whole, reports: Blood also carried most expanded thyroid clonotypes exceeding 0.001 frequency.

The chain links TRBV2 to TRBJ2-7; 11 bases line up with TRBD2. The clonotype comes from an adult man with Graves' ophthalmopathy. The specimen was peripheral blood. The CDR3 region is CASDPLGGTSGYEQYF. For the CDR3, the DNA is TGTGCCAGCGACCCTCTCGGGGGGACTAGCGGCTACGAGCAGTACTTC.